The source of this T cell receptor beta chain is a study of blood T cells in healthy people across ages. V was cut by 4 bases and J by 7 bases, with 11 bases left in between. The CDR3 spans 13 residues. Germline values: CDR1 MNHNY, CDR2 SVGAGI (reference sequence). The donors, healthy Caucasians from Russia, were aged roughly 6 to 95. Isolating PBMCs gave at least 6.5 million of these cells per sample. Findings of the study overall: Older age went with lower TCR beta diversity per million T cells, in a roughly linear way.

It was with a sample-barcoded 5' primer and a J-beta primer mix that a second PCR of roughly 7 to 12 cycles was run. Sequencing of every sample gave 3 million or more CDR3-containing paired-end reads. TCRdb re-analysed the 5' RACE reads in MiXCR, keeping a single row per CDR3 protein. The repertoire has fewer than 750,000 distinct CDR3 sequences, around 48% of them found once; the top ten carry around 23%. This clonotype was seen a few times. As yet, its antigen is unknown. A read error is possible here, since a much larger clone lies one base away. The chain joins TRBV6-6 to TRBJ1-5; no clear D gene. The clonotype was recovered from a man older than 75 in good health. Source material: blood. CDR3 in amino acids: CASSSSAGQPQHF. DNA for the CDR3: TGTGCCAGCAGTTCCTCGGCCGGGCAGCCCCAGCATTTT.